This is a list of T cell receptor beta chains from one sample in a study of cytomegalovirus exposure and HLA in healthy donors. Method: immunoSEQ multiplex PCR; TCRdb's copy keeps in-frame clones and lacks some. The sample has about 130,000 clones, approximately 78% seen once. The sequenced material came from PBMCs. These receptors were taken from a middle-aged man in good health and CMV-seronegative. The CDR3 runs from the conserved cysteine through the conserved F or W. Each record gives: V gene, CDR3 protein.

TRBV9	CASSASGGAQETQYF
TRBV6-5	CASSELYSPLHF
TRBV2	CASKGGRGNTEAFF
TRBV2	CASRAWGSEQYF
TRBV6-6	CASRTRDRERAFF
TRBV6-5	CASSYSSGVNYGYTF
TRBV7-3	CASSSGPNSNTEAFF
TRBV5-1	CASRPEWYNEQFF
TRBV7-9	CASSLWTGATEAFF
TRBV19	CASSNPGKVLFDSPLHF
TRBV5-4	CASSSDRGESWKNIQYF
TRBV7-3	CVSSLIPRGELFF
TRBV11-2	CASSQTGGGQETQYF
TRBV4-1	CASSQLGVYNEQFF
TRBV5-1	CASSLRTGEQYF
TRBV2	CASSVAIGRVSEQYF
TRBV19	CASNPRQDYQPQHF
TRBV7-6	CASSYPPGREGNIQYF
TRBV7-9	CASSPDHGTGSYEQYF
TRBV5-1	CASSRGGPGDEQYF
TRBV7-6	CASSRSRGTEAFF
TRBV5-1	CASRPWTSIDTQYF
TRBV5-1	CASSERTGGNYGYTF
TRBV10-3	CAISESGQGSNQPQHF
TRBV27	CASSFARGQVLNTEAFF
TRBV7-2	CASSFTGGNQPQHF
TRBV7-2	CASSGRGGEQYF
TRBV5-6	CASSPLHGTHQAYGYTF
TRBV6-6	CASRNPSGQGAYEQYF
TRBV5-6	CASSLAIGWTSGGYEQFF
TRBV9	CASSPDVGLETQYF
TRBV19	CASSIISGGIGELFF
TRBV11-2	CASSERRQGSGNTIYF
TRBV10-3	CAISDSPGQGQNSPLHF
TRBV7-8	CASSLGDRGRGGYTF
TRBV18	CASSLDSLRGWNTGELFF
TRBV11-3	CASSVRGQNSQYF
TRBV5-8	CASSLLRRTHF
TRBV19	CASSMGQGPYSNQPQHF
TRBV28	CASSFSKGVYGYTF
TRBV7-7	CASSELPRGHTEAFF
TRBV5-1	CASNGGNGAPDGYTF
TRBV11-2	CASSSPAGQPKETQYF
TRBV13	CASSLGSPETQYF
TRBV6-5	CASSYSDFSPLHF
TRBV27	CASSLNSGREAFF
TRBV4-2	CASSFGQAQGTGELFF
TRBV13	CASSLGSGGPDTDTQYF